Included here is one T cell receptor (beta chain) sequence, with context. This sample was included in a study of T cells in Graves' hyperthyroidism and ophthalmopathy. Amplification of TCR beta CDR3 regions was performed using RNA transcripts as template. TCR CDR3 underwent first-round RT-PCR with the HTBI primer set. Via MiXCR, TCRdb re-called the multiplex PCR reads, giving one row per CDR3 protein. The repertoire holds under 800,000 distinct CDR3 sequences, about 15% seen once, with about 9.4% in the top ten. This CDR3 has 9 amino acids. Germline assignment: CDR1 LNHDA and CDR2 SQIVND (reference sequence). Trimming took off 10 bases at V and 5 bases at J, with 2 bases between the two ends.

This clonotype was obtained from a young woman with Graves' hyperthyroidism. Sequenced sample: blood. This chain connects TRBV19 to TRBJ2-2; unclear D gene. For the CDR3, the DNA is TGTGCCACAACCGGGGAGCTGTTTTTT. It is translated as CATTGELFF.